This is a list of T cell receptor beta chains from one sample in a study of cytotoxic CD8 clonotypes in ibrutinib-treated CLL. Profiling relied on immunoSEQ multiplex PCR, and the TCRdb table lists in-frame clones only, not all of them. This table has approximately 330,000 clones, 80% appearing once. Here the sequenced sample was PBMCs, taken before ibrutinib treatment. These receptors were collected from a human donor with chronic lymphocytic leukemia. CDR3s include the opening cysteine and the closing phenylalanine or tryptophan. Each record gives: clone size, V gene, D gene, J gene, CDR3 protein, CDR3 DNA. D genes are given only for firm matches. Clone size is stated in some rows and not others, as once, few, many or a class when expanded.

-	TRBV28	-	TRBJ2-1	CASSTTGRDLGEFF	TGTGCCAGCAGTACGACCGGCCGGGACCTCGGCGAGTTCTTC
-	TRBV7-9	-	TRBJ1-2	CASSLGRYYGYTF	TGTGCCAGCAGCTTAGGCAGGTACTATGGCTACACCTTC
-	TRBV15	TRBD1	TRBJ1-4	CATSRGPGTGDEKLFF	TGTGCCACCAGCAGAGGCCCCGGGACAGGGGATGAAAAACTGTTTTTT
-	TRBV2	-	TRBJ2-1	CASSDLREHDEQFF	TGTGCCAGCAGTGATCTCCGGGAGCACGATGAGCAGTTCTTC
-	TRBV10-3	-	TRBJ1-1	CAISELQGYTEAFF	TGTGCCATCAGTGAACTGCAGGGGTACACTGAAGCTTTCTTT
-	TRBV7-2	TRBD2	TRBJ2-7	CASSAERGSYEQYF	TGTGCCAGCAGTGCGGAGCGGGGCTCCTACGAGCAGTACTTC
-	TRBV28	-	TRBJ1-5	CASSLIRVTQPQHF	TGTGCCAGCAGTTTAATCCGGGTAACTCAGCCCCAGCATTTT
-	TRBV2	-	TRBJ2-7	CATRTDSYEQYF	TGTGCCACCCGGACGGACTCCTACGAGCAGTACTTC
-	TRBV7-9	-	TRBJ2-1	CASSLASSLRTNEQFF	TGTGCCAGCAGCTTAGCCTCTTCTTTACGGACCAATGAGCAGTTCTTC
-	TRBV13	-	TRBJ2-5	CASSLGPGTYQETQYF	TGTGCCAGCAGCTTAGGCCCGGGAACCTACCAAGAGACCCAGTACTTC
-	TRBV6-6	TRBD1	TRBJ2-2	CASSYRDRGTGELFF	TGTGCCAGCAGTTACCGCGACAGGGGAACCGGGGAGCTGTTTTTT
-	TRBV30	TRBD2	TRBJ2-2	CAWSVVLGGRAGELFF	TGTGCCTGGAGTGTAGTCTTAGGTGGGAGGGCCGGGGAGCTGTTTTTT
-	TRBV11-2	-	TRBJ2-5	CASSSTNSATQQYF	TGTGCCAGCAGCTCCACTAACAGTGCTACCCAGCAGTACTTC
-	TRBV5-1	TRBD1	TRBJ2-7	CASSSTGQGLYEQYF	TGCGCCAGCAGCTCTACGGGACAGGGGCTTTACGAGCAGTACTTC
few	TRBV2	-	TRBJ2-5	CASSVGIRETQYF	TGTGCCAGCAGTGTCGGGATTAGAGAGACCCAGTACTTC
-	TRBV4-2	TRBD2	TRBJ2-1	CASSQESGGSSYNEQFF	TGTGCCAGCAGCCAAGAGTCGGGAGGGAGCTCCTACAATGAGCAGTTCTTC
-	TRBV5-5	-	TRBJ2-1	CASSFEIYNEQFF	TGTGCCAGCAGCTTTGAGATCTACAATGAGCAGTTCTTC
once	TRBV4-1	-	TRBJ2-7	CASSHRQAYEQYF	TGCGCCAGCAGCCATAGACAGGCTTACGAGCAGTACTTC
-	TRBV7-8	-	TRBJ2-6	CASSLSQGNSGANVLTF	TGTGCCAGCAGCTTGTCCCAGGGAAACTCTGGGGCCAACGTCCTGACTTTC
-	TRBV27	TRBD2	TRBJ2-7	CASGTSGRVHEQYF	TGTGCCAGCGGAACGAGCGGGAGGGTTCACGAGCAGTACTTC
few	TRBV28	-	TRBJ1-2	CASSLIGRIPYGYTF	TGTGCCAGCAGTTTGATCGGTCGCATCCCCTATGGCTACACCTTC
-	TRBV2	TRBD2	TRBJ2-2	CASSASGLGTGELFF	TGTGCCAGCAGTGCTAGCGGACTAGGGACCGGGGAGCTGTTTTTT
-	TRBV5-1	-	TRBJ1-4	CASSTSGTPGEKLFF	TGCGCCAGCAGCACCTCCGGGACACCGGGTGAAAAACTGTTTTTT
once	TRBV30	-	TRBJ2-6	CAWNIGLFSGANVLTF	TGTGCCTGGAATATAGGGCTCTTCTCTGGGGCCAACGTCCTGACTTTC
-	TRBV6-1	TRBD2	TRBJ2-1	CASSDGLAEYNEQFF	TGTGCCAGCAGTGACGGACTAGCGGAATACAATGAGCAGTTCTTC
-	TRBV27	-	TRBJ2-7	CASSLGRIPYEQYF	TGTGCCAGCAGTTTAGGACGCATCCCCTACGAGCAGTACTTC
-	TRBV12-2	-	TRBJ2-7	CASRPRGTSGSYEQYF	TGTGCAAGTCGCCCCCGAGGGACTAGCGGGAGTTACGAGCAGTACTTC
few	TRBV9	-	TRBJ1-2	CASSVASTPVIRWINYGYTF	TGTGCCAGCAGCGTAGCCTCTACACCGGTAATTAGGTGGATTAACTATGGCTACACCTTC
-	TRBV27	-	TRBJ2-7	CASSLSLAESSYEQYF	TGTGCCAGCAGTTTATCGTTAGCGGAAAGCTCCTACGAGCAGTACTTC
-	TRBV15	-	TRBJ2-5	CATSLGVLGGNQETQYF	TGTGCCACCAGCCTGGGGGTCCTAGGAGGGAACCAAGAGACCCAGTACTTC